The following is a T cell receptor (beta chain) sequence with its context. Its specificity is not known. CDR1 and CDR2 from the germline V gene are SGHNT and YYREEE (reference sequence). V was shortened by 0 bases and J by 5 bases, with 11 bases between the two germline ends. The CDR3 loop spans 14 amino acids. The sample comes from a study of beta chain features in type 1 diabetes. Overall study context: There were approximately 110,000,000 sorted cells examined across all samples. Findings and limits, study-wide: In comparison with healthy donors, patients had naive, central memory and Treg TCRB repertoires that appeared more similar. TCRB CDR3 length was moderately but significantly reduced in all four CD4+ subsets of Type 1 diabetes patients. Using cDNA template may skew counts toward highly expressing activated cells.

What was sequenced were expressed TCRB transcripts, since all of the isolated RNA had been reverse transcribed. Repertoires were generated with immunoSEQ multiplex PCR, while TCRdb's copy carries only in-frame clones and drops some. The table has 640,000 or so clones, more than 13% seen once. The collection from each donor was one heparinised blood draw averaging about 116 mL. This TCR was sampled from a man younger than 35 with type 1 diabetes. The sequencing sample was made of naive CD4+ T cells from blood. This chain uses TRBV5-4 with TRBJ2-5; no clear D gene. For the CDR3, the DNA is TGTGCCAGCAGCTTGGCACCCAGATGGGAGACCCAGTACTTC. It specifies CASSLAPRWETQYF.